This record concerns one TCR beta chain sequence. Its antigen remains unidentified. Per the germline V gene, CDR1 is SQVTM and CDR2 is ANQGSEA. This CDR3 contains 13 residues. The V gene lost 7 bases and the J gene lost 11 bases, with 23 bases spanning the gap. The entry originates in a study of blood T cells in healthy people across ages. Study-wide findings and caveats: Any changes in expanded clonotypes were possibly confounded, as donor CMV status remained unknown.

A second 7 to 11 cycle PCR used barcoded and J-beta primers. TCRdb re-called the 5' RACE reads through MiXCR, storing one row per CDR3 protein. The repertoire consists of 910,000 or so distinct CDR3 sequences, with about 53% occurring once and the leading ten covering around a fifth. The specimen sequenced was blood. The receptor's source is a woman aged 60 to 75 in good health. The chain employs TRBV29-1 and TRBJ2-5; TRBD1 is a possible D gene (5 bases). In DNA form, the CDR3 reads TGCAGCGCTGGGCGTGACAGCTACAATGAGCAGTACTTC. It yields the protein CSAGRDSYNEQYF.